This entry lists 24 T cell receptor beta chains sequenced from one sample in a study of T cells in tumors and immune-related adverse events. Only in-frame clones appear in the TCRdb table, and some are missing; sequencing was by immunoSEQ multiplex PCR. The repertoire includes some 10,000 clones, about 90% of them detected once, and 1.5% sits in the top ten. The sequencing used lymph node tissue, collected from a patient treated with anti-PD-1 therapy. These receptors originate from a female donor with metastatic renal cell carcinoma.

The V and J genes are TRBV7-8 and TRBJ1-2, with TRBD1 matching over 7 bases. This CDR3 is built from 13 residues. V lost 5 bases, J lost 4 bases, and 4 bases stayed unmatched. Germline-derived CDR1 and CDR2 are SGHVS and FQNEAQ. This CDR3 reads CASSPRTGYGYTF. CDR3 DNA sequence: TGTGCCAGCAGCCCAAGGACAGGCTATGGCTACACCTTC. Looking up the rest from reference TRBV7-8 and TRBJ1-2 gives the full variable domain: GAGVSQSPRYKVAKRGQDVALRCDPISGHVSLFWYQQALGQGPEFLTYFQNEAQLDKSGLPSDRFFAERPEGSVSTLKIQRTQQEDSAVYLCASSPRTGYGYTFGSGTRLTVV.

This CDR3 reads CASSLQGIMNTEAFF. The CDR3 bases are TGCGCCAGCAGCTTGCAGGGGATCATGAACACTGAAGCTTTCTTT. The rearrangement joins TRBV5-1 to TRBJ1-1, with D perhaps matching TRBD1 (6 bases). The CDR3 covers 15 residues. V was cut by 1 base and J by 0 bases, with 10 bases left in between. Germline V gene sequence: CDR1 SGHRS, CDR2 YFSETQ.

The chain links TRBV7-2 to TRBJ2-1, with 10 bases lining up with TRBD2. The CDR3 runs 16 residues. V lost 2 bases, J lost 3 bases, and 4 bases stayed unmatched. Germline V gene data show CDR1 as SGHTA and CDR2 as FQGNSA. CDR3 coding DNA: TGTGCCAGCAGCTTATCTAGCGGGGGCCTCTACAATGAGCAGTTCTTC. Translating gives CASSLSSGGLYNEQFF.

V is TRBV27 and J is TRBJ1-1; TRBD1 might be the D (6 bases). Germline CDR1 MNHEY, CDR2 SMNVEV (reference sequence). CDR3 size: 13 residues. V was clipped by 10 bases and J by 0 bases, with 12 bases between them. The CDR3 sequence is CATFGTLNTEAFF. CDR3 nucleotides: TGTGCCACTTTCGGGACATTGAACACTGAAGCTTTCTTT.

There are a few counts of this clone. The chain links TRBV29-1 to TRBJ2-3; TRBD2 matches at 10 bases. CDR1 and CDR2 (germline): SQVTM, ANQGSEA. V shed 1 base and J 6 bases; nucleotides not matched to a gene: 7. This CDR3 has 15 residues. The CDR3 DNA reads TGCAGCGTTGAAGGGTTAGCGGGGGGCAGGGATACGCAGTATTTT. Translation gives CSVEGLAGGRDTQYF.

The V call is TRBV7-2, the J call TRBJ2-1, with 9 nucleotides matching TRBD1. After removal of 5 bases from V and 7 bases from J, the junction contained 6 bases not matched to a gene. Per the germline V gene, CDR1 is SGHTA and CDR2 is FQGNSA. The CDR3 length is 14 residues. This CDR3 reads CASSPRDRVNEQFF. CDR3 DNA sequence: TGTGCCAGCAGCCCAAGGGACAGGGTGAATGAGCAGTTCTTC.

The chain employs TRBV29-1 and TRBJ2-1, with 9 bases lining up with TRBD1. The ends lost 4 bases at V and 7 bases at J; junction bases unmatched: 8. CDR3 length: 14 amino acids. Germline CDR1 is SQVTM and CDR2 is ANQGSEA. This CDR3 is CSVANRGRRNEQFF. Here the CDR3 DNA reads TGCAGCGTTGCAAACAGGGGGCGCAGGAATGAGCAGTTCTTC.

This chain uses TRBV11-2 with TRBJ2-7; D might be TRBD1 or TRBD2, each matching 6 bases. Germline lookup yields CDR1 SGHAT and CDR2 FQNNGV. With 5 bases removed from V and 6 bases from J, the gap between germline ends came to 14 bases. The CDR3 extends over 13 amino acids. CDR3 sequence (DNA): TGTGCCAGCAGCCGGCTAGGGGGGCTCGAGCAGTACTTC. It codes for CASSRLGGLEQYF. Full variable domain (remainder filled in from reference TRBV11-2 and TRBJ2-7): EAGVAQSPRYKIIEKRQSVAFWCNPISGHATLYWYQQILGQGPKLLIQFQNNGVVDDSQLPKDRFSAERLKGVDSTLKIQPAKLEDSAVYLCASSRLGGLEQYFGPGTRLTVT.

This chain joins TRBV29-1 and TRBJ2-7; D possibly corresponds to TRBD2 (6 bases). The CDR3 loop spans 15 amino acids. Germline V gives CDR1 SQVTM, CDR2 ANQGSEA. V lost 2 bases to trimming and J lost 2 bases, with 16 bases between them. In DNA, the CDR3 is TGCAGCGTTGAACGGTCGGGGACGGGAGCCTACGAGCAGTACTTC. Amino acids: CSVERSGTGAYEQYF.

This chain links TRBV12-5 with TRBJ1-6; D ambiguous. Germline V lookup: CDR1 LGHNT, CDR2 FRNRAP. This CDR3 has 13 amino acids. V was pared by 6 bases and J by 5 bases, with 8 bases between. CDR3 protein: CASGWEDNSPLHF. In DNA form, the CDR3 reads TGTGCTAGTGGGTGGGAAGATAATTCACCCCTCCACTTT.

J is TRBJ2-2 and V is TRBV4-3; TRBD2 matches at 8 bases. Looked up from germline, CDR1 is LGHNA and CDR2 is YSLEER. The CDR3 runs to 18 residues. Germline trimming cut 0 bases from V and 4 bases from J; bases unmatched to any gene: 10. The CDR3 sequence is CASSQDPFPGGGTGELFF. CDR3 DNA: TGCGCCAGCAGCCAAGATCCCTTCCCCGGGGGGGGCACCGGGGAGCTGTTTTTT.

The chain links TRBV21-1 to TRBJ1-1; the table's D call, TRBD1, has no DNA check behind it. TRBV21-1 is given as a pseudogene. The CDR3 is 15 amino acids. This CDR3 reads CASSNGGHIIIEAFF. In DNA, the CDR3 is TGTGCCAGCAGCAATGGCGGACACATTATAATTGAAGCTTTCTTT.

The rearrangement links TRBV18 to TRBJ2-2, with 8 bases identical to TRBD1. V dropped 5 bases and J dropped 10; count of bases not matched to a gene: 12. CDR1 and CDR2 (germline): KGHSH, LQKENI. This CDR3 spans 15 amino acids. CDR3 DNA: TGTGCCAGCTCAAGAGAGACAGGGGAGCTCGAGGAGCTGTTTTTT. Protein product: CASSRETGELEELFF.

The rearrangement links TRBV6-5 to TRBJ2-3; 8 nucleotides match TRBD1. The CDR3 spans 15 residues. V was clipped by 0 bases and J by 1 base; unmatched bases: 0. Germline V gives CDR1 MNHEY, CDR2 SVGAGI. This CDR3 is CASSYSDRGTDTQYF. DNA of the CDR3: TGTGCCAGCAGTTACTCGGACAGGGGCACAGATACGCAGTATTTT.

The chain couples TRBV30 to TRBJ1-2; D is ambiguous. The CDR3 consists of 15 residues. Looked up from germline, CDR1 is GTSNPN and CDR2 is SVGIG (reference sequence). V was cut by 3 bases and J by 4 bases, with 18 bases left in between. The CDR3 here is CAWRSSQRPVYGYTF. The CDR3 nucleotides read TGTGCCTGGAGATCGAGTCAGAGGCCAGTCTATGGCTACACCTTC.

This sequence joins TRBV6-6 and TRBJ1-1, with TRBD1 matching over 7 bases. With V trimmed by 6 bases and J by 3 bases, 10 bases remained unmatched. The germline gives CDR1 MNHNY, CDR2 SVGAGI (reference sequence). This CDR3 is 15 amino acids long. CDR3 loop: CASRRLGTVYTEAFF. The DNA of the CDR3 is TGTGCCAGCAGGCGGCTAGGGACAGTTTACACTGAAGCTTTCTTT.

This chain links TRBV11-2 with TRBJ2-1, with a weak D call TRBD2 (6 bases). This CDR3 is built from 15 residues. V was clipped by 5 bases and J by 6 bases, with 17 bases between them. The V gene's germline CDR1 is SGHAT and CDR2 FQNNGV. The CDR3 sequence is CASSQGLTRGNEQFF. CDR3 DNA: TGTGCCAGCAGCCAGGGACTGACCAGAGGCAATGAGCAGTTCTTC. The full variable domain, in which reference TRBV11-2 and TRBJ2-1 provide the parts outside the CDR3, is EAGVAQSPRYKIIEKRQSVAFWCNPISGHATLYWYQQILGQGPKLLIQFQNNGVVDDSQLPKDRFSAERLKGVDSTLKIQPAKLEDSAVYLCASSQGLTRGNEQFFGPGTRLTVL.

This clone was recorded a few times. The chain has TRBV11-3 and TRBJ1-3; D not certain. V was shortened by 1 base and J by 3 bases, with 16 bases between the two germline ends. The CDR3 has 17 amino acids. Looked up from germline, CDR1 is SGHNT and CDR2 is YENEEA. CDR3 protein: CASSLGVSRTFGNTIYF. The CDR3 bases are TGTGCCAGCAGCTTAGGAGTTTCCCGGACGTTTGGAAACACCATATATTTT.

In DNA form, the CDR3 reads TGTGCCAGCAGGGCGGGACAGGAAGGAAACACCATATATTTT. This codes for CASRAGQEGNTIYF. The V gene is TRBV4-2, the J gene TRBJ1-3, with TRBD1 matching over 8 bases. The CDR3 runs to 14 residues. The ends lost 6 bases at V and 4 bases at J; junction bases unmatched: 5. The germline gives CDR1 LGHNA, CDR2 YNFKEQ.

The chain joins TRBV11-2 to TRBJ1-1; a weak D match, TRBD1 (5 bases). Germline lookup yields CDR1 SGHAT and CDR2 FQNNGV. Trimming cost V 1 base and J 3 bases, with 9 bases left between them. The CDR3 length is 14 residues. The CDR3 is CASSLGGLYTEAFF. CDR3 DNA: TGTGCCAGCAGCTTAGGGGGACTTTACACTGAAGCTTTCTTT.

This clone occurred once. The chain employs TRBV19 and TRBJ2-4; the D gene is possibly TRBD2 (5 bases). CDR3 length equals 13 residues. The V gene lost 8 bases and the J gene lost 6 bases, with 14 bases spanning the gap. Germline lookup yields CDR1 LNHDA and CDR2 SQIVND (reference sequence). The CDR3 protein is CASGPGNINIQYF. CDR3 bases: TGTGCCAGTGGCCCGGGAAATATAAACATTCAGTACTTC.

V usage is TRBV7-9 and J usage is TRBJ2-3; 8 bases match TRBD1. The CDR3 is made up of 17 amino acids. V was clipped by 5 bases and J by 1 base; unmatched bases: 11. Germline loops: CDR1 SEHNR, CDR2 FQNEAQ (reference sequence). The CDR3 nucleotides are TGTGCCAGCAGCACAGGACAGGGTCAACGACGCACAGATACGCAGTATTTT. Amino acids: CASSTGQGQRRTDTQYF. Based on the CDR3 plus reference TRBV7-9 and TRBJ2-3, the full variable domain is DTGVSQNPRHKITKRGQNVTFRCDPISEHNRLYWYRQTLGQGPEFLTYFQNEAQLEKSRLLSDRFSAERPKGSFSTLEIQRTEQGDSAMYLCASSTGQGQRRTDTQYFGPGTRLTVL.

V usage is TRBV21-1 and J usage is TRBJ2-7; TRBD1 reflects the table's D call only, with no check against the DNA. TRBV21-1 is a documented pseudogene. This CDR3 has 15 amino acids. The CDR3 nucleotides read TGTGCCAGCAGCAAAGCGGGACAGGGGGCCTACGAGCAGTACTTC. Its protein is CASSKAGQGAYEQYF.

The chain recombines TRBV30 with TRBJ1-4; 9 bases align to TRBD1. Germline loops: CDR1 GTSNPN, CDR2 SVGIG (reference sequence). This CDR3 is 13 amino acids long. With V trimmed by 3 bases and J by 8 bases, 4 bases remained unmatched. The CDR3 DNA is TGTGCCTGGAGCGGACAGGGGCTAGAAAAACTGTTTTTT. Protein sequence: CAWSGQGLEKLFF. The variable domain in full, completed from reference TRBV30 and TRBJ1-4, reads SQTIHQWPATLVQPVGSPLSLECTVEGTSNPNLYWYRQAAGRGLQLLFYSVGIGQISSEVPQNLSASRPQDRQFILSSKKLLLSDSGFYLCAWSGQGLEKLFFGSGTQLSVL.